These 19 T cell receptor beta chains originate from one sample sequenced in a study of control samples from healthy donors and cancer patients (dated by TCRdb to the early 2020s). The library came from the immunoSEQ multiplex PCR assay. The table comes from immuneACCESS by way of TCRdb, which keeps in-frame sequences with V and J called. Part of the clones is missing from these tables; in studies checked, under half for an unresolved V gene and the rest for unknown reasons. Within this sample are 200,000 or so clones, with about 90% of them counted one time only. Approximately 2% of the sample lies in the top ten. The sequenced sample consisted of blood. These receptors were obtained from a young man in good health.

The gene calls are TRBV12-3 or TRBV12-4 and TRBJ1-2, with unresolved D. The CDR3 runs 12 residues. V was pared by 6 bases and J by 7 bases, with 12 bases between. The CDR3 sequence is CASSDPPAGYTF. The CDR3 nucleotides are TGTGCCAGCAGCGACCCCCCGGCTGGCTACACCTTC.

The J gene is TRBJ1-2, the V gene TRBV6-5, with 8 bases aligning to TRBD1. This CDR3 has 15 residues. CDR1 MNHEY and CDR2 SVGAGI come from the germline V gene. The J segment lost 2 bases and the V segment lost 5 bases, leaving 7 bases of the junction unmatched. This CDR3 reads CASSPPDRVNYGYTF. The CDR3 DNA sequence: TGTGCCAGCAGTCCCCCGGACAGGGTCAACTATGGCTACACCTTC.

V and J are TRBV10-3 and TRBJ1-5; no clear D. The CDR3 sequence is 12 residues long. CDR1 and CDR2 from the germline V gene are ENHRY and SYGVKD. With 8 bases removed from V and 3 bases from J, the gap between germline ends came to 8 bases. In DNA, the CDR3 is TGTGCCATCTCCCCCAACAATCAGCCCCAGCATTTT. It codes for CAISPNNQPQHF.

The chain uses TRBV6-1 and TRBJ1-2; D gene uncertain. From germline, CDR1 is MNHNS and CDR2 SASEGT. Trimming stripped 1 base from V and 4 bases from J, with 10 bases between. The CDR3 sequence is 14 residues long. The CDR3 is CASSEGRTSYGYTF. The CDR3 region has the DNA TGTGCCAGCAGTGAAGGTAGGACCTCCTATGGCTACACCTTC.

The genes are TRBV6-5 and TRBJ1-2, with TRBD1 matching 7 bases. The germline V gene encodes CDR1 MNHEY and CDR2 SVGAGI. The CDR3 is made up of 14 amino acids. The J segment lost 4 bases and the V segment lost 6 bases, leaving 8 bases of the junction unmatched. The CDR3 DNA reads TGTGCCAGCAGGCAGACAGGGAGGGTCTATGGCTACACCTTC. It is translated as CASRQTGRVYGYTF.

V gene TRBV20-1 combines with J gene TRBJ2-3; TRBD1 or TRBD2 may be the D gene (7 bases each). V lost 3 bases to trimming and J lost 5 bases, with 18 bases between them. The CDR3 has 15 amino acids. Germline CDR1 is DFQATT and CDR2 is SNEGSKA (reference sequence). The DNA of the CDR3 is TGCAGTGCTAGTGACAGGGAGGGGCATTTAGATACGCAGTATTTT. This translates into CSASDREGHLDTQYF.

The CDR3 protein is CASSLGQSGTEAFF. The CDR3 DNA reads TGTGCCAGTAGTCTGGGACAGAGTGGGACTGAAGCTTTCTTT. The V gene is TRBV19, the J gene TRBJ1-1; 7 nucleotides align to TRBD1. Germline V CDR1 and CDR2: LNHDA, SQIVND (reference sequence). The CDR3 contains 14 residues. After removal of 5 bases from V and 5 bases from J, the junction contained 8 bases not matched to a gene.

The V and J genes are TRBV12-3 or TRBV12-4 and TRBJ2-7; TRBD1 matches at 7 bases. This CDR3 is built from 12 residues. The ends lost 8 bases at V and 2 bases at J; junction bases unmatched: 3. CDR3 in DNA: TGTGCCAGCTCCCAGGGGGCCTACGAGCAGTACTTC. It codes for CASSQGAYEQYF.

The CDR3 DNA follows: TGTGCCAGCAGCTTGAGACAGGGGGCAGCAGATACGCAGTATTTT. Its protein product is CASSLRQGAADTQYF. This chain links TRBV5-8 with TRBJ2-3; 10 nucleotides line up with TRBD1. Trimming took 1 base from V and 4 from J; bases not matched to a gene: 3. CDR1 SGHTS and CDR2 YDEGEE come from the germline V gene. This CDR3 comprises 15 residues.

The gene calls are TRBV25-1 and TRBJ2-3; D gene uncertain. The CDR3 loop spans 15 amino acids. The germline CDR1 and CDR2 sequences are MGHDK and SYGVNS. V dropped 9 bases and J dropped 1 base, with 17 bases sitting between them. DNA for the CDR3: TGTGCCAGTCAGTCGTCATCTACCCGCACAGATACGCAGTATTTT. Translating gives CASQSSSTRTDTQYF.

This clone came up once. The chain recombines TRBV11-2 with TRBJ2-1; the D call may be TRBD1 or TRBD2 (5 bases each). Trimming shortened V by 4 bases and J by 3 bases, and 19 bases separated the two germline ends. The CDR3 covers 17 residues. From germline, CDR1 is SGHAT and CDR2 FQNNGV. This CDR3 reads CASSSTPGTPSYNEQFF. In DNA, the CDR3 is TGTGCCAGCAGCTCAACTCCCGGGACCCCAAGCTACAATGAGCAGTTCTTC.

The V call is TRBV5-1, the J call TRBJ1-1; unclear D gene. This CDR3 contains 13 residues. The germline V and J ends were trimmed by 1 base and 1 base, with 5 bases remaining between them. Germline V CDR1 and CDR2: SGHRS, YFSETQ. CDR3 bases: TGCGCCAGCAGCTTGTTGGAGAACACTGAAGCTTTCTTT. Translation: CASSLLENTEAFF. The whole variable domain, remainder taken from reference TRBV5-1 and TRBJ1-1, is KAGVTQTPRYLIKTRGQQVTLSCSPISGHRSVSWYQQTPGQGLQFLFEYFSETQRNKGNFPGRFSGRQFSNSRSEMNVSTLELGDSALYLCASSLLENTEAFFGQGTRLTVV.

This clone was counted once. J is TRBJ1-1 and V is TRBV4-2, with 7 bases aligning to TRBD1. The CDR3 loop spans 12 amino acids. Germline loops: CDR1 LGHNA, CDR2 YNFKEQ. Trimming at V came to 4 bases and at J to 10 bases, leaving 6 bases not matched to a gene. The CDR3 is CASSLPDRVAFF. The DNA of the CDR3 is TGTGCCAGCAGCCTCCCAGACAGGGTAGCTTTCTTT.

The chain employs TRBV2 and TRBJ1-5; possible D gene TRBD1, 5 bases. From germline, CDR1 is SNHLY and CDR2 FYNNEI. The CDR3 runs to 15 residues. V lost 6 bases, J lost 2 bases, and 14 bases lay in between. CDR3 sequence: CASRGRQFGNQPQHF. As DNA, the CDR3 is TGTGCCAGCAGGGGGCGACAGTTTGGCAATCAGCCCCAGCATTTT.

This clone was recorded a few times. The CDR3 DNA is TGTGCCACCAGTGATTCAAGGGACGGGCAAGAGACCCAGTACTTC. Protein: CATSDSRDGQETQYF. The V and J genes are TRBV24-1 and TRBJ2-5; D might be TRBD1 or TRBD2, each matching 5 bases. Germline CDR1 reads KGHDR; CDR2 reads SFDVKD. Trimming removed 2 bases at V and 2 bases at J, with 11 bases between. The CDR3 sequence is 15 residues long.

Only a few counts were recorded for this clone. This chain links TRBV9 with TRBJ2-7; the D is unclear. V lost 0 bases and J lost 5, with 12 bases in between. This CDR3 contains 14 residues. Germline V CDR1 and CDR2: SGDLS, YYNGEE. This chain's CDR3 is CASSVGAGSNEQYF. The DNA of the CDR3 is TGTGCCAGCAGCGTAGGGGCAGGATCCAACGAGCAGTACTTC.

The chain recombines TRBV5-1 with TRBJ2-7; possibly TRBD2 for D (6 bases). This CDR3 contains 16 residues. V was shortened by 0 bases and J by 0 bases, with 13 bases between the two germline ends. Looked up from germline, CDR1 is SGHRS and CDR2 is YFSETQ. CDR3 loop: CASSLDGRGSSYEQYF. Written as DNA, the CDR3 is TGCGCCAGCAGCTTGGACGGACGGGGGAGCTCCTACGAGCAGTACTTC.

CDR3: CASSPRVRGNEQFF. DNA of the CDR3: TGCGCCAGCAGCCCCCGGGTCAGGGGCAATGAGCAGTTCTTC. The V gene is TRBV4-1, the J gene TRBJ2-1; the D gene is possibly TRBD1 (6 bases). The CDR3 runs to 14 residues. V shed 4 bases and J shed 6 bases, with 13 bases lying between them. Germline V gene sequence: CDR1 MGHRA, CDR2 YSYEKL.

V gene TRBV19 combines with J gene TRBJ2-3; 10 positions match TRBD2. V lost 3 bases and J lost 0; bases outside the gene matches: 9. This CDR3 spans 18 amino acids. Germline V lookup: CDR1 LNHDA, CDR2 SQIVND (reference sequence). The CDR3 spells CASSIGLAGATSTDTQYF. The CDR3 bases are TGTGCCAGTAGTATTGGGCTAGCGGGGGCCACTAGCACAGATACGCAGTATTTT.